This entry describes one T cell receptor beta chain. These data belong to a study of blood T cell repertoires in COVID-19. This CDR3 spans 14 amino acids. Trimming took 3 bases from V and 1 from J, leaving 9 bases between them. Germline loops: CDR1 MNHEY, CDR2 SVGAGI. The data were produced by immunoSEQ multiplex PCR, yet TCRdb's version contains in-frame clones alone and is incomplete. The table lists roughly 250,000 clones, roughly 80% of them singletons. The specimen sequenced was PBMCs or T cells enriched from blood (not recorded which). This rearrangement joins TRBV6-5 to TRBJ1-2; D gene ambiguous. This clonotype was sampled from a woman aged 40 to 50 who had been exposed to COVID-19. CDR3 loop: CASSYRTLNYGYTF. Here the CDR3 DNA reads TGTGCCAGCAGTTATCGGACTCTTAACTATGGCTACACCTTC.